What follows is one T cell receptor (beta chain) and its context. No antigen is known for it. No quality values exist for individual bases; no much larger clone is one base distant. The meaning of the sample's time point label: sample taken at primary tumor resection. The donors were 65 to 85 patients from the lung TRACERx cohort who had early-stage, untreated non-small cell lung cancer. Whole RNA extracted from tumor and nontumor lung tissue, or from cryopreserved PBMC samples, was used for TCR sequencing without cell sorting. A patient was chosen for TCR sequencing only when enough RNA was available from at least two tumor regions. Before selection, tumor and adjacent nontumor lung specimens were reviewed by a lung pathologist. The CDR3 runs 15 residues from the cysteine to the phenylalanine. The sequence is cut down to CDR3 DNA, 45 bases in frame from base 1. For this chain, trimming is 7 bases at the V end and 7 bases at the J end, and the number of junction bases without a gene match is 9. As encoded in the germline V gene, CDR1 is SNHLY while CDR2 is FYNNEI.

These data belong to a study of spatial heterogeneity in lung cancer (dated by TCRdb to between 2019 and 2020). At the level of the whole study: Beta-chain transcripts were consistently detected in greater numbers than alpha-chain transcripts, which likely reflects a higher abundance of beta-chain transcripts. A strong correlation was found between TCR transcript counts in tumor regions and a T cell transcriptional module score from matched bulk RNA-seq. In the raw uncorrected reads, each unique combination of TCR and UMI appeared more than ten times on average. In non-small cell lung cancer, the study made a quantitative comparison of TCR alpha and beta repertoires among multiple tumor regions, matched nontumor lung and blood. The study linked features of the TCR repertoire to counts of nonsynonymous mutations, which were determined by whole-exome sequencing of tumor tissue. Both alpha and beta chains were TCR-sequenced in 200 or so tumor regions, under 85 matched nontumor lung samples and 45 to 60 PBMC samples obtained at surgery.

Libraries were made using 5' RACE. The listed sequencing device is NextSeq 500. To allow correction of PCR and sequencing errors, the TCR library protocol tagged every TCR cDNA molecule with a unique molecular identifier. The paper's data handling went like this. TCR identification, UMI-based error correction and CDR3 extraction were performed with Decombinator tools. Expanded TCRs were defined as those above a frequency of 2 per 1,000, corresponding to the top 1% of the tumor frequency distribution. Expanded tumor TCRs statistically deemed absent (corrected P<0.05) from at least one tumor region were classed as regional, and all other expanded tumor TCRs were classed as ubiquitous. Renyi diversity was calculated using the R vegan package after each repertoire was subsampled 100 times to 5,000 TCRs. To build CDR3 similarity networks, amino acid triplet string-kernel similarity was used, and CDR3s were connected when their pairwise similarity was above 0.82. Using fastp trimming at Q25 and MiXCR clonotype assembly, TCRdb reanalyzed the public sequencing data and kept in-frame beta chains. Every entry covers one CDR3 protein and lists the most common genes and DNA from its rows. For this entry, the V and J calls and clone size follow TCRdb and not the study's own pipeline. Here the sample has 17,000 or so distinct CDR3 sequences; approximately 6.2% occur a single time. The top ten clonotypes cover roughly 6.6% of the sample.

Results and caveats for the whole study, not just this receptor: TCR-seq coverage of tumor T cells was estimated to be only around 7.3% for alpha chains and roughly 14% for beta chains. A correlation was observed between the number of expanded intratumoral alpha and beta TCRs and the tumor nonsynonymous mutation count. Confirming at a functional level the hypothesis that regional TCRs recognize regional mutations was considered to require additional single-cell paired TCR alpha and beta sequencing. Counts of ubiquitous and regional expanded TCRs were found to correlate with counts of ubiquitous and regional nonsynonymous mutations, respectively.

The source is a male donor with early-stage non-small cell lung cancer. Recombination connected TRBV2 to TRBJ1-6, with 8 bases in between that match TRBD1. The sequencing used lung tumor tissue, collected at surgery. The DNA sequence reads TGTGCCAGCACCCCAGGACAGGGCCAAAATTCACCCCTCCACTTT. This sequence encodes CASTPGQGQNSPLHF. The variable domain in full, with residues beyond the CDR3 obtained from the reference TRBV2 and TRBJ1-6 genes, is EPEVTQTPSHQVTQMGQEVILRCVPISNHLYFYWYRQILGQKVEFLVSFYNNEISEKSEIFDDQFSVERPDGSNFTLKIRSTKLEDSAMYFCASTPGQGQNSPLHFGNGTRLTVT.